This paragraph reports one TCR beta chain. This clone was seen more than once but under ten times. It lacks a known antigen. Base qualities are not provided; no much larger clone lies one nucleotide away. Ipilimumab was given at 1 mg/kg intravenously on day 1 of selected weeks, and checkpoint therapy started 14 to 28 days after autologous transplant. Nivolumab was administered at 3 mg/kg intravenously on day 1 of weeks 1, 4, 7, 10, and every two weeks through week 26. This was a Phase Ib clinical trial that tested ipilimumab plus nivolumab, given as combined checkpoint inhibition, for consolidation following autologous stem cell transplantation. The germline V gene sets CDR1 to SGHTA and CDR2 to FQGNSA. V drops 5 bases and J drops 9 bases, leaving 18 bases in between. Spanning cysteine to phenylalanine, the CDR3 consists of 14 amino acids. The DNA shown is the 42-base CDR3, in frame from base 1. The library was generated by the immunoSEQ multiplex PCR assay. TCRdb carries this immuneACCESS record with in-frame sequences only. Its versions omit some clonotypes, under half of them owing to an unresolved V gene in the studies checked, with the rest unexplained. The sample records approximately 80,000 clones, 83% of which are singletons. The ten most abundant clones make up under 2.5% of the sample.

The data were taken from a study of ipilimumab plus nivolumab after autologous stem cell transplantation (dated by TCRdb to the early 2020s). Some background on the complete study: A median of about five ipilimumab doses and roughly eight nivolumab doses was received by trial patients. Primary refractory and relapsed disease were included in the DLBCL cohort, with 18-month progression-free survival of around 88% and 27%, respectively. Patients undergoing autologous transplant for high-risk diffuse large B cell lymphoma, mature T cell lymphoma, or multiple myeloma were enrolled in the trial. The intent-to-treat population of the trial consisted of under 45 patients.

What the study reported, not specific to this receptor: The authors concluded that, as post-transplant consolidation, combined checkpoint inhibition appeared tolerable. According to the authors, a biologic rationale for studying the approach further came from T cell receptor repertoire, regulatory T cell phenotype and gut microbiota profiles.

The TCR was taken from a male donor with diffuse large B-cell lymphoma. Material: PBMCs, obtained in a trial of ipilimumab plus nivolumab as post-transplant consolidation. The chain is assembled from TRBV7-2 and TRBJ2-3; no D gene is confidently identified. The CDR3 sequence is CASSPGPGGRTQYF. The DNA is as follows: TGTGCCAGCAGCCCCGGTCCGGGTGGACGGACGCAGTATTTT.